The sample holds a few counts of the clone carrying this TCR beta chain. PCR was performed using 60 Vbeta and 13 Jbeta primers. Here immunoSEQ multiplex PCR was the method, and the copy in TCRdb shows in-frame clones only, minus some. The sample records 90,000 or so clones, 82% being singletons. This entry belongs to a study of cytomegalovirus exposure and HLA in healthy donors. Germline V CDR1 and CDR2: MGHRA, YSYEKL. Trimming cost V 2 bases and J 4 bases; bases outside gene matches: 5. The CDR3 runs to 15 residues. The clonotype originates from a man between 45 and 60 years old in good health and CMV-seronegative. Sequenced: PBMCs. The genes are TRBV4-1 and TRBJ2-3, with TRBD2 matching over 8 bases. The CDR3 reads CASSQRAGASDTQYF. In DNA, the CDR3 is TGCGCCAGCAGCCAACGAGCGGGAGCTTCAGATACGCAGTATTTT.